This T cell receptor beta chain was sequenced for a study of Ad26.COV2.S vaccination and SARS-CoV-2 variants. Study-wide context: Vaccine-arm donor from the placebo-controlled COV1001 Ad26.COV2.S trial. Whole-study results and caveats: People given the vaccine had a wider spike-specific TCR breadth than placebo recipients did. It was reported that spike-specific CD8+ and CD4+ T cell responses were substantially broad after vaccination.

This CDR3 has 14 amino acids. Trimming removed 5 bases at V and 1 base at J, with 10 bases between. From germline, CDR1 is MNHEY and CDR2 SVGAGI. Assay used: immunoSEQ multiplex PCR; TCRdb lists only in-frame clones, some missing. The data contain more than 400,000 clones, roughly 90% of them singletons. As regards this clone: No antigen is known for it.

This sample's treatment: around 19 received Ad26.COV2.S at low or high dose, single or two shots; 5 received placebo; per-sample allocation not given. Sampling was performed 63 days after the first vaccine or placebo injection. The vaccine delivered Wuhan-strain SARS-CoV-2 spike through an Ad26 vector. This chain links TRBV6-5 with TRBJ2-3, with D hard to call. The material was peripheral blood, obtained in a trial of Ad26.COV2.S vaccine versus placebo. The clonotype originates from a person aged 18-60 years who received the Ad26.COV2.S COVID-19 vaccine or a placebo. CDR3 DNA: TGTGCCAGCAGTACTAATTGGGGCACAGATACGCAGTATTTT. Translated: CASSTNWGTDTQYF.